This T cell receptor beta chain was captured in a study of a mutant IDH1 vaccine in newly diagnosed glioma. Regarding time point: week 11, during vaccination. In the vaccine, a single dose held 300 ug of the mutant IDH1 20-mer peptide, along with topical imiquimod. As to this clone: Its antigen remains unidentified.

Clones were sequenced by immunoSEQ multiplex PCR, and TCRdb holds only the in-frame ones, with some missing. The repertoire holds tens of thousands of clones, with approximately 84% as singletons. Trimming cost V 6 bases and J 4 bases, with 13 bases left between them. CDR3 length: 13 amino acids. The germline V gene encodes CDR1 SGHTA and CDR2 FQGNSA. The source material was PBMCs, sampled from a glioma patient whose treatment included an IDH1 peptide vaccine. This sequence originates from a woman in her forties or fifties with glioma. V and J are TRBV7-2 and TRBJ2-7, with D tentatively TRBD1 (6 bases). For the CDR3, the DNA is TGTGCCAGCAGGATGACAGGAACTTACGAGCAGTACTTC. As protein: CASRMTGTYEQYF.